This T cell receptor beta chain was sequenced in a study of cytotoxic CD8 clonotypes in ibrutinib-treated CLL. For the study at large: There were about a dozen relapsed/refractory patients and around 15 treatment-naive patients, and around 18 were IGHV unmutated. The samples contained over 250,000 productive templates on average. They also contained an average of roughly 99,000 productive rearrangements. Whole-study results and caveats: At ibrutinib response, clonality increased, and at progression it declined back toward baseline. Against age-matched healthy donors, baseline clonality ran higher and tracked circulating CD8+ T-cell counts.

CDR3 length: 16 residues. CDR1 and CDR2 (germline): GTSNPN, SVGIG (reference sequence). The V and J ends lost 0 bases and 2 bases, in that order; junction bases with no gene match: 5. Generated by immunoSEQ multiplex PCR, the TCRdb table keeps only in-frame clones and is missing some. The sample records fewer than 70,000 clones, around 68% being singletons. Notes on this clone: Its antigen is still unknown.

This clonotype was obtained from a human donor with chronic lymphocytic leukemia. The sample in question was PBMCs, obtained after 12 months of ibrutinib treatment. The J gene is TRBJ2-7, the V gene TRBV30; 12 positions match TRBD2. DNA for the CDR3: TGTGCCTGGAGTGTGAGGCTAGCGGGAGGGCCCTACGAGCAGTACTTC. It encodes CAWSVRLAGGPYEQYF. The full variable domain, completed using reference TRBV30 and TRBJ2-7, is SQTIHQWPATLVQPVGSPLSLECTVEGTSNPNLYWYRQAAGRGLQLLFYSVGIGQISSEVPQNLSASRPQDRQFILSSKKLLLSDSGFYLCAWSVRLAGGPYEQYFGPGTRLTVT.